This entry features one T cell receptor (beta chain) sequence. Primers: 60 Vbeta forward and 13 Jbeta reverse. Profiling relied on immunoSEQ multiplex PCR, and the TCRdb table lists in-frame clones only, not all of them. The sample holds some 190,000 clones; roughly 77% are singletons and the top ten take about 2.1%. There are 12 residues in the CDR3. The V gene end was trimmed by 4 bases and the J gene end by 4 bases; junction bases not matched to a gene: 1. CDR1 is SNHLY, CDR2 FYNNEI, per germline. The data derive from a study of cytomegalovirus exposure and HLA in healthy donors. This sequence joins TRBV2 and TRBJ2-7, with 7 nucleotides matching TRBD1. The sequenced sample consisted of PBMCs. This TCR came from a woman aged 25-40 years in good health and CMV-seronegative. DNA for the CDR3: TGTGCCAGCAGTGCACAGGGGTACGAGCAGTACTTC. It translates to CASSAQGYEQYF. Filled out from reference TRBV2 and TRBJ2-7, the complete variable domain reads EPEVTQTPSHQVTQMGQEVILRCVPISNHLYFYWYRQILGQKVEFLVSFYNNEISEKSEIFDDQFSVERPDGSNFTLKIRSTKLEDSAMYFCASSAQGYEQYFGPGTRLTVT.